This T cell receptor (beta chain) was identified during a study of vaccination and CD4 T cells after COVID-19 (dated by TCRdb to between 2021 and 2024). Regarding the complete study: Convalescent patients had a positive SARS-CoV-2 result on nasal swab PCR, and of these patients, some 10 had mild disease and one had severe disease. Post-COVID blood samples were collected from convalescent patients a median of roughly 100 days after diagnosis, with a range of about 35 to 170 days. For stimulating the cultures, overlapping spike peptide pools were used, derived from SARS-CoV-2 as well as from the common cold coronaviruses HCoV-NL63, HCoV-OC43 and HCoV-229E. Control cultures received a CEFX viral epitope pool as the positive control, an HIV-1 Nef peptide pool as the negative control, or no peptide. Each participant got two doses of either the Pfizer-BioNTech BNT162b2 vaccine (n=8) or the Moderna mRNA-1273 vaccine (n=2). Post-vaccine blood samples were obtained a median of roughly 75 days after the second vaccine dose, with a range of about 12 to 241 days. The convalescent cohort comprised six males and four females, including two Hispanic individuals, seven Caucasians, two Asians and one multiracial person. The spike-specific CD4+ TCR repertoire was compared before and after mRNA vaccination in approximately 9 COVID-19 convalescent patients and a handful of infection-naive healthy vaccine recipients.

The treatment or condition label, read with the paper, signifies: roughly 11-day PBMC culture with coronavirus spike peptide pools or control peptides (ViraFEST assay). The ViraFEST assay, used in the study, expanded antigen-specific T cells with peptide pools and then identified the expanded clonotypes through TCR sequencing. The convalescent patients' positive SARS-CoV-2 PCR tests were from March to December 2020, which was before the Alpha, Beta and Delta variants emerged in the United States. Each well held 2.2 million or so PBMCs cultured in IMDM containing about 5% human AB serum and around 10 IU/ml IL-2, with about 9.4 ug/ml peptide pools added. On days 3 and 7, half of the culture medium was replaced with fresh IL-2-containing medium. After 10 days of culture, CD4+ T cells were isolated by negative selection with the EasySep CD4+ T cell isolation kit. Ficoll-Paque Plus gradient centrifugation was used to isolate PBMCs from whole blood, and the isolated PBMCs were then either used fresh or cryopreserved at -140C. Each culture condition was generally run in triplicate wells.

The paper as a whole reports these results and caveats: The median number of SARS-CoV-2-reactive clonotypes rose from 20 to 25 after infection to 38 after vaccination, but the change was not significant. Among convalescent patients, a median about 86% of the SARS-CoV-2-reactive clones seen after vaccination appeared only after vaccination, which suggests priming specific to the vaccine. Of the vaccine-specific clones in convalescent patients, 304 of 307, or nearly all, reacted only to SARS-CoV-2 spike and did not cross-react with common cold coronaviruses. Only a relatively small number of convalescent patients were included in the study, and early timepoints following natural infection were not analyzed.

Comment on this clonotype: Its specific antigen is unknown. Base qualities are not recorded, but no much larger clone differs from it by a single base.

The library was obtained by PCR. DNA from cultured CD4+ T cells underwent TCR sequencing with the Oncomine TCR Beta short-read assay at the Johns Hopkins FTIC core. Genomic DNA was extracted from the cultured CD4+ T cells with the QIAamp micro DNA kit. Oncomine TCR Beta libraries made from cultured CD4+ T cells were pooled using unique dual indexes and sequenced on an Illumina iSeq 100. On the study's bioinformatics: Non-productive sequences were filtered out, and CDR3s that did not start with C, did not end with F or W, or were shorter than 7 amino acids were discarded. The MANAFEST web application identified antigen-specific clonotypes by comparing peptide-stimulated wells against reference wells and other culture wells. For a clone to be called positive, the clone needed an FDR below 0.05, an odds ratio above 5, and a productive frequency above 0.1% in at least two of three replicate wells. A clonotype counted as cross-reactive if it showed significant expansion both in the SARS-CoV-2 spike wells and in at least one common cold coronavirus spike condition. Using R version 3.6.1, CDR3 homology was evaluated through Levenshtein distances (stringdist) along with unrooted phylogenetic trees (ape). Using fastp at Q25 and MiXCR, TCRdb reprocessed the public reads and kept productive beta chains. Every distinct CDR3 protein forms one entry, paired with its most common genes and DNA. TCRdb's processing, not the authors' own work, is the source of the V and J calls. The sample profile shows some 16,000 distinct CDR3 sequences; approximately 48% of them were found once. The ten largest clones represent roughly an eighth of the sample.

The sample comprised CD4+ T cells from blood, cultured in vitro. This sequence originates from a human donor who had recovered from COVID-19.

The CDR3 has the sequence CSATSGRSTDTQYF. The sequenced DNA: TGCAGTGCTACTAGCGGGAGAAGCACAGATACGCAGTATTTT. The sequence joins TRBV20-1 to TRBJ2-3, with 10 bases aligning to TRBD2. After removal of 4 bases from V and 0 bases from J, the junction retains 1 base not matched to a gene. The CDR3 contains 14 residues, cysteine and phenylalanine counted. Only CDR3 DNA remains: 42 bases, in frame from the first base. CDR1 and CDR2 are drawn from the germline V gene (reference sequence): DFQATT, SNEGSKA.